Below, one T cell receptor (beta chain) is given with its context. Only in-frame clones appear in the TCRdb table, and some are missing; sequencing was by immunoSEQ multiplex PCR. The sample lists 75,000 or so clones; roughly 87% were seen once. The data were obtained in a study of control samples from healthy donors and cancer patients. CDR3 size: 12 residues. CDR1 and CDR2 from the germline V gene are SGHDT and YYEEEE. The V end lost 2 bases, the J end lost 7 bases, and 4 bases lay between the germline ends. V usage is TRBV5-6 and J usage is TRBJ1-6; D uncertain. The receptor's source is a man between 60 and 70 years old with colorectal cancer. The specimen was PBMCs. The CDR3 sequence: CASSFGNSPLHF. CDR3 DNA: TGTGCCAGCAGCTTCGGGAATTCACCCCTCCACTTT.